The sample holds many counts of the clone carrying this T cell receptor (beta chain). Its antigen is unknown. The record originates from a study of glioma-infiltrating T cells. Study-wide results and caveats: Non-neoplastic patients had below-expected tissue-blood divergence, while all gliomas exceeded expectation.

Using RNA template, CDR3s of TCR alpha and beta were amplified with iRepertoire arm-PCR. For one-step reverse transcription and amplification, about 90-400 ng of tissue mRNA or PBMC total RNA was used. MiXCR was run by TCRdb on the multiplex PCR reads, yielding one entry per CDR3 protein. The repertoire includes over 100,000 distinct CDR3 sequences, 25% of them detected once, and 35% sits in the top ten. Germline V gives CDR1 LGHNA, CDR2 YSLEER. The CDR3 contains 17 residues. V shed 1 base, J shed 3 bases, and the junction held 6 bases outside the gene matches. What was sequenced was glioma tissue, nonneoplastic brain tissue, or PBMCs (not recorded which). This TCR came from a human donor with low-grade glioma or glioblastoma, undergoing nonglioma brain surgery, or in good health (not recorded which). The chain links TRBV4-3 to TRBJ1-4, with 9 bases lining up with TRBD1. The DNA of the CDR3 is TGCGCCAGCAGCCAAGCAGGGACAGGGCACTCTAATGAAAAACTGTTTTTT. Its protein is CASSQAGTGHSNEKLFF.